These 11 T cell receptor beta chains came from one sample sequenced in a study of OX40 agonist ivuxolimab in advanced cancers. Sequencing was performed with immunoSEQ multiplex PCR; in TCRdb, only in-frame clones are kept and a portion is missing. This table holds about 66,000 clones, around 86% found once. The sample in question was CD4+ or CD8+ T cells sorted from blood, obtained in a trial of the OX40 agonist ivuxolimab. The receptors derive from an adult with an advanced solid tumor such as melanoma, head and neck, liver or kidney cancer.

The rearrangement joins TRBV27 to TRBJ2-5, with D perhaps TRBD1 or TRBD2 (5 bases each). Germline assignment: CDR1 MNHEY and CDR2 SMNVEV (reference sequence). The CDR3 loop spans 13 amino acids. V dropped 5 bases and J dropped 0 bases, with 7 bases sitting between them. The CDR3 protein is CASSGTYQETQYF. The CDR3 region has the DNA TGTGCCAGCAGTGGGACGTACCAAGAGACCCAGTACTTC.

The chain employs TRBV29-1 and TRBJ1-1, with D perhaps matching TRBD1 (6 bases). Germline-derived CDR1 and CDR2 are SQVTM and ANQGSEA. CDR3 length: 13 amino acids. The V gene lost 7 bases and the J gene lost 4 bases, with 16 bases spanning the gap. CDR3 DNA: TGCAGCGGGCAACAGGGTAGAGGCACTGAAGCTTTCTTT. Protein: CSGQQGRGTEAFF.

The rearrangement links TRBV4-3 to TRBJ2-3, with D perhaps TRBD1 or TRBD2 (5 bases each). The CDR3 runs to 17 residues. The germline V gene encodes CDR1 LGHNA and CDR2 YSLEER. V was shortened by 1 base and J by 5 bases, with 19 bases between the two germline ends. Written as DNA, the CDR3 is TGCGCCAGCAGCCAAGGTCGCGGGTGGGGCCTTGAAGATACGCAGTATTTT. Amino acids: CASSQGRGWGLEDTQYF.

This sequence joins TRBV27 and TRBJ1-2, with D unclear. Trimming stripped 2 bases from V and 9 bases from J, with 16 bases between. The CDR3 extends over 14 amino acids. Germline loops: CDR1 MNHEY, CDR2 SMNVEV (reference sequence). The CDR3 loop reads CASSLLTGEARYTF. CDR3 in DNA: TGTGCCAGCAGTTTACTCACGGGAGAGGCGCGCTACACCTTC.

The V call is TRBV9, the J call TRBJ2-3; 11 bases agree with TRBD1. V was clipped by 1 base and J by 5 bases; unmatched bases: 6. The CDR3 has 16 amino acids. Germline CDR1 SGDLS, CDR2 YYNGEE. In nucleotides, the CDR3 is TGTGCCAGCAGCGTAATTCCGGGACAGGGGGAAGATACGCAGTATTTT. Translation gives CASSVIPGQGEDTQYF. Complete variable domain (other parts from reference TRBV9 and TRBJ2-3): DSGVTQTPKHLITATGQRVTLRCSPRSGDLSVYWYQQSLDQGLQFLIQYYNGEERAKGNILERFSAQQFPDLHSELNLSSLELGDSALYFCASSVIPGQGEDTQYFGPGTRLTVL.

The chain is built from TRBV28 and TRBJ2-5; D perhaps matches TRBD1 (6 bases). The germline V gene has CDR1 MDHEN and CDR2 SYDVKM. Trimming shortened V by 5 bases and J by 6 bases, and 19 bases separated the two germline ends. This CDR3 is built from 15 residues. CDR3 in amino acids: CASSLGQILSQTQYF. The CDR3 DNA reads as TGTGCCAGCAGTCTAGGACAGATCCTCTCCCAGACCCAGTACTTC.

This clone has only a few counts. The rearrangement joins TRBV6-1 to TRBJ2-1, with TRBD2 matching over 7 bases. This CDR3 has 17 residues. CDR1 is MNHNS, CDR2 SASEGT, per germline. After removal of 3 bases from V and 6 bases from J, the junction contained 14 bases not matched to a gene. The CDR3 DNA sequence: TGTGCCAGCAGTGATGGCCCCCCCCGACTAGCCGCCAATGAGCAGTTCTTC. Its protein is CASSDGPPRLAANEQFF.

The V and J genes are TRBV19 and TRBJ1-5; no clear D. Trimming shortened V by 3 bases and J by 5 bases, and 11 bases separated the two germline ends. The CDR3 consists of 14 residues. Germline CDR1 LNHDA, CDR2 SQIVND (reference sequence). The CDR3 bases are TGTGCCAGTAGTATCACCCCGAACTATCAGCCCCAGCATTTT. Residues: CASSITPNYQPQHF.

This sequence joins TRBV6-6 and TRBJ2-1; no clear D gene. Trimming took off 4 bases at V and 9 bases at J, with 16 bases between the two ends. CDR1 MNHNY and CDR2 SVGAGI come from the germline V gene (reference sequence). The CDR3 totals 14 residues. The CDR3 DNA follows: TGTGCCAGCAGTTTTAGAACGCCGCCCAGTGAGCAGTTCTTC. The encoded protein is CASSFRTPPSEQFF.

The chain carries TRBV2 and TRBJ1-5; no firm D call. Trimming took 7 bases from V and 7 from J, leaving 20 bases between them. CDR1 and CDR2 from the germline V gene are SNHLY and FYNNEI. The CDR3 totals 15 residues. The CDR3 is CASTPDNYLGQPQHF. As DNA, the CDR3 is TGTGCCAGCACCCCAGACAATTACCTAGGGCAGCCCCAGCATTTT. Filled out from reference TRBV2 and TRBJ1-5, the complete variable domain reads EPEVTQTPSHQVTQMGQEVILRCVPISNHLYFYWYRQILGQKVEFLVSFYNNEISEKSEIFDDQFSVERPDGSNFTLKIRSTKLEDSAMYFCASTPDNYLGQPQHFGDGTRLSIL.

This clone was picked up one time. V and J are TRBV30 and TRBJ1-3, with D uncertain. V was shortened by 4 bases and J by 1 base, with 8 bases between the two germline ends. Germline V gives CDR1 GTSNPN, CDR2 SVGIG (reference sequence). The CDR3 has 13 amino acids. This CDR3 is CAWIWGSGNTIYF. Here the CDR3 DNA reads TGTGCCTGGATTTGGGGATCTGGAAACACCATATATTTT.